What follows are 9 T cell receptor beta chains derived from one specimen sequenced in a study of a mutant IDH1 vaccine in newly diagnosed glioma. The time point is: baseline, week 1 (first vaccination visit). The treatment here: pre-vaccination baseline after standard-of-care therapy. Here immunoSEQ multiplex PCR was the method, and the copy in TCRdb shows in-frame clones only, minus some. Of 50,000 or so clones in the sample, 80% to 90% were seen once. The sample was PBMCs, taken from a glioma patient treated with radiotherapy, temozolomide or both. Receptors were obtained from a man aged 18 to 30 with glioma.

Here the CDR3 DNA reads TGCAGCGTTGGCAGGACTAGCACAGATACGCAGTATTTT. Translation: CSVGRTSTDTQYF. V usage is TRBV29-1 and J usage is TRBJ2-3; weak D call: TRBD2 (5 bases). The CDR3 loop spans 13 amino acids. Trimming took off 4 bases at V and 0 bases at J, with 8 bases between the two ends. The germline gives CDR1 SQVTM, CDR2 ANQGSEA.

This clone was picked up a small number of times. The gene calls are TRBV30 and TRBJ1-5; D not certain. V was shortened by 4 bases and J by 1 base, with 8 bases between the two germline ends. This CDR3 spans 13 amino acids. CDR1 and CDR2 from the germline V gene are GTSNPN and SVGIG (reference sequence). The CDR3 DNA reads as TGTGCCTGGAATCGGGGAAGCAATCAGCCCCAGCATTTT. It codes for CAWNRGSNQPQHF.

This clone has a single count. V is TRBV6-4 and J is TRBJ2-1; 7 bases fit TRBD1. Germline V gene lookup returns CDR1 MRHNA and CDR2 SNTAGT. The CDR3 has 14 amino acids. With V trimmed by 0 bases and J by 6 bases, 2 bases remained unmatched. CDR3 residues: CASSDSTGSNEQFF. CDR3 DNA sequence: TGTGCCAGCAGTGACTCGACAGGGTCCAATGAGCAGTTCTTC.

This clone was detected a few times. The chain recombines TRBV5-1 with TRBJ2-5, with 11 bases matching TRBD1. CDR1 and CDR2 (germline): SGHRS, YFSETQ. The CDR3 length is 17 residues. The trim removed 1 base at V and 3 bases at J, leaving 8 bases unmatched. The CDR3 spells CASSLIGTGGLEETQYF. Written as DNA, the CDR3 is TGCGCCAGCAGCTTGATTGGGACAGGGGGTCTCGAAGAGACCCAGTACTTC.

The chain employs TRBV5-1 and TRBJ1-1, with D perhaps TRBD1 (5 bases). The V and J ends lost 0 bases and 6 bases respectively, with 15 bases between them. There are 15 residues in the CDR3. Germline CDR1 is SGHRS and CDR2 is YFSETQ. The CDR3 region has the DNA TGCGCCAGCAGCTTGGCACAGGTCCCGGGCGCTGAAGCTTTCTTT. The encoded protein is CASSLAQVPGAEAFF.

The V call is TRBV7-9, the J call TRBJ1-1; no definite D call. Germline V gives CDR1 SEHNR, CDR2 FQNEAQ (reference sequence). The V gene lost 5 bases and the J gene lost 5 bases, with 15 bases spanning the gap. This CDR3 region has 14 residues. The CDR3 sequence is CASSIGPPGTEAFF. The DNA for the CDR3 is TGTGCCAGCAGCATCGGACCCCCAGGAACTGAAGCTTTCTTT.

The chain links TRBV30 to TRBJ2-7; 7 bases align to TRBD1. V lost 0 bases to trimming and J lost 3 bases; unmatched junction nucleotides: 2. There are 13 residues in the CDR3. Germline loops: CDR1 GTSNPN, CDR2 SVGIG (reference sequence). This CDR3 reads CAWSVTGVYEQYF. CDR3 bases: TGTGCCTGGAGTGTAACAGGGGTCTACGAGCAGTACTTC.

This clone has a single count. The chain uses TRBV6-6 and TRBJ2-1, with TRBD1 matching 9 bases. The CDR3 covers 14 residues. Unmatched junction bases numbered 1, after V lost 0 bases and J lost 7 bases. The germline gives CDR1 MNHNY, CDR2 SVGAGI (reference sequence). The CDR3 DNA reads TGTGCCAGCAGTTACTCGGGACAGGGTAATGAGCAGTTCTTC. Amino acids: CASSYSGQGNEQFF.

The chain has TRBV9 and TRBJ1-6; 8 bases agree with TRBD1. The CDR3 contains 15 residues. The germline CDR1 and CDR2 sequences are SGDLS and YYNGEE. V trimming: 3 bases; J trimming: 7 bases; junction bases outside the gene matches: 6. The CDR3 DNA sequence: TGTGCCAGCAGCGGCAGGGGGCAGGGGAATTCACCCCTCCACTTT. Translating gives CASSGRGQGNSPLHF.